This T cell receptor (beta chain) is from a study of identical twins. This CDR3 is built from 13 residues. CDR1 is SQVTM and CDR2 is ANQGSEA in the germline V gene. V trimming: 7 bases; J trimming: 6 bases; junction bases outside the gene matches: 11. MiXCR was run by TCRdb on the 5' RACE reads, yielding one entry per CDR3 protein. The sample holds over 600,000 distinct CDR3 sequences; about 20% are singletons and the top ten take 4% to 5.5%. Separately, the same data were catalogued under a study of T cells expressing NK-cell markers. That paper adds: A handful of donors had dominant NKG2C+ clonotypes that comprised about 1.0-8% of their CD8+ T cells.

This sequence originates from a woman younger than 35 in good health. The sample comprised PBMCs. V gene TRBV29-1 combines with J gene TRBJ2-7; 8 nucleotides align to TRBD1. This CDR3 is CSAWTGPAFEQYF. CDR3 in DNA: TGCAGCGCCTGGACAGGGCCGGCCTTCGAGCAGTACTTC.